What follows are 20 T cell receptor beta chains derived from one specimen sequenced in a study of cytomegalovirus exposure and HLA in healthy donors. Amplification used 60 Vbeta primers and 13 Jbeta primers. Repertoires were generated with immunoSEQ multiplex PCR, while TCRdb's copy carries only in-frame clones and drops some. The data contain roughly 160,000 clones, roughly 88% of them singletons. Sequenced input: PBMCs. Every receptor here comes from a boy younger than 10 in good health and CMV-seronegative.

The chain couples TRBV7-9 to TRBJ2-5; 8 nucleotides align to TRBD2. The CDR3 is made up of 15 amino acids. J lost 0 bases, V lost 1 base, and 1 base had no gene match. CDR1 and CDR2 from the germline V gene are SEHNR and FQNEAQ (reference sequence). In nucleotides, the CDR3 is TGTGCCAGCAGCTTAGGCGGGGGGAACCAAGAGACCCAGTACTTC. Translating gives CASSLGGGNQETQYF.

In the case of this clone: Other DNA variants within this sample encode the same CDR3. This rearrangement joins TRBV5-1 to TRBJ1-1; TRBD1 might be the D (5 bases). This CDR3 is built from 14 residues. V was pared by 0 bases and J by 5 bases, with 11 bases between. Germline V gene lookup returns CDR1 SGHRS and CDR2 YFSETQ. CDR3 DNA sequence: TGCGCCAGCAGCTTGGATGGCCGGGGGACTGAAGCTTTCTTT. Amino acid sequence: CASSLDGRGTEAFF.

The gene calls are TRBV6-1 and TRBJ1-5; 10 nucleotides line up with TRBD1. CDR1 and CDR2 from the germline V gene are MNHNS and SASEGT. The V gene end was trimmed by 6 bases and the J gene end by 7 bases; junction bases not matched to a gene: 6. The CDR3 length is 14 residues. The CDR3 DNA reads as TGTGCCAGCAGGGAGACAGGGGGCCGGCAGCCCCAGCATTTT. Translating it yields CASRETGGRQPQHF.

This rearrangement joins TRBV6-5 to TRBJ1-3, with D unresolved. Per germline, CDR1 MNHEY and CDR2 SVGAGI. Trimming cost V 2 bases and J 9 bases, with 17 bases left between them. This CDR3 comprises 15 residues. The CDR3 loop reads CASSYRGFNGGTIYF. CDR3 sequence (DNA): TGTGCCAGCAGTTACCGGGGATTCAATGGTGGCACCATATATTTT.

The chain recombines TRBV19 with TRBJ1-1; a possible D gene is TRBD1 (5 bases). CDR1 is LNHDA, CDR2 SQIVND, per germline (reference sequence). The V and J ends lost 2 bases and 8 bases respectively, with 9 bases between them. The CDR3 spans 12 residues. This CDR3 reads CASSISDSEAFF. The CDR3 region has the DNA TGTGCCAGTAGTATATCAGACAGCGAAGCTTTCTTT. Drawing the rest from reference TRBV19 and TRBJ1-1, the complete variable domain is DGGITQSPKYLFRKEGQNVTLSCEQNLNHDAMYWYRQDPGQGLRLIYYSQIVNDFQKGDIAEGYSVSREKKESFPLTVTSAQKNPTAFYLCASSISDSEAFFGQGTRLTVV.

This chain links TRBV2 with TRBJ1-1; D not resolved. V was cut by 6 bases and J by 1 base, with 15 bases left in between. CDR1 is SNHLY, CDR2 FYNNEI, per germline. The CDR3 is made up of 15 amino acids. The CDR3 DNA reads as TGTGCCAGCAGGAAACAAACAGTGGAGAACACTGAAGCTTTCTTT. Protein product: CASRKQTVENTEAFF.

The chain carries TRBV6-4 and TRBJ2-3; a possible D gene is TRBD2 (5 bases). Germline V gene lookup returns CDR1 MRHNA and CDR2 SNTAGT. Trimming cost V 5 bases and J 3 bases, with 9 bases left between them. This CDR3 comprises 13 residues. CDR3 sequence (DNA): TGTGCCAGCAGTCGGGGAAGTACAGATACGCAGTATTTT. Amino acid sequence: CASSRGSTDTQYF.

The chain combines TRBV6-5 with TRBJ2-3; 8 nucleotides align to TRBD2. This CDR3 has 15 amino acids. Germline values: CDR1 MNHEY, CDR2 SVGAGI. Trimming removed 6 bases from V and 4 bases from J; junction bases left unmatched: 9. CDR3 residues: CASRTTGGQADTQYF. DNA for the CDR3: TGTGCCAGCAGAACGACGGGAGGGCAAGCAGATACGCAGTATTTT.

For the CDR3, the DNA is TGTGCTAGTGGTTTGGCCCCCGGGATTGCAACTAATGAAAAACTGTTTTTT. Translating gives CASGLAPGIATNEKLFF. V and J are TRBV12-5 and TRBJ1-4; D gene uncertain. V shed 1 base and J shed 0 bases, with 12 bases lying between them. This CDR3 comprises 17 residues. Germline CDR1 reads LGHNT; CDR2 reads FRNRAP. Full variable domain (remainder filled in from reference TRBV12-5 and TRBJ1-4): DARVTQTPRHKVTEMGQEVTMRCQPILGHNTVFWYRQTMMQGLELLAYFRNRAPLDDSGMPKDRFSAEMPDATLATLKIQPSEPRDSAVYFCASGLAPGIATNEKLFFGSGTQLSVL.

Concerning this clone: Within the sample, other DNA sequences also encode this same CDR3. This chain uses TRBV6-1 with TRBJ2-1, with 7 positions matching TRBD2. This CDR3 is 12 amino acids long. V lost 5 bases, J lost 8 bases, and 3 bases stayed unmatched. CDR1 is MNHNS, CDR2 SASEGT, per germline. This CDR3 is CASSTGRDEQFF. The CDR3 DNA follows: TGTGCCAGCAGTACTGGGAGGGATGAGCAGTTCTTC.

The rearrangement joins TRBV30 to TRBJ1-1, with 7 bases lining up with TRBD1. V was clipped by 5 bases and J by 5 bases; unmatched bases: 14. This CDR3 has 15 amino acids. Germline V gene sequence: CDR1 GTSNPN, CDR2 SVGIG (reference sequence). The CDR3 coding sequence is TGTGCCTGGGGGACCGAGACAGGGCAATCGACTGAAGCTTTCTTT. Residues: CAWGTETGQSTEAFF.

The chain couples TRBV19 to TRBJ2-7, with D possibly TRBD1 on 6 matching bases. V shed 1 base and J shed 2 bases, with 12 bases lying between them. Germline assignment: CDR1 LNHDA and CDR2 SQIVND (reference sequence). The CDR3 sequence is 15 residues long. The CDR3 reads CASSIVVGHPYEQYF. In DNA, the CDR3 is TGTGCCAGTAGTATAGTGGTGGGACACCCCTACGAGCAGTACTTC.

Only one count was recorded for this clone. The chain couples TRBV14 to TRBJ2-1, with D uncertain. V was shortened by 0 bases and J by 9 bases, with 9 bases between the two germline ends. The CDR3 consists of 13 residues. The germline gives CDR1 SGHDN, CDR2 FVKESK. For the CDR3, the DNA is TGTGCCAGCAGCCAAGATCCCTGGGCTGAGCAGTTCTTC. Amino acid sequence: CASSQDPWAEQFF.

This clone was detected a few times. The chain couples TRBV19 to TRBJ1-5; D may be TRBD1 (6 bases). Per germline, CDR1 LNHDA and CDR2 SQIVND (reference sequence). The CDR3 sequence is 14 residues long. Deletions cut 8 bases from V and 0 bases from J, with 11 bases between. The CDR3 region is CASGWTASNQPQHF. As DNA, the CDR3 is TGTGCCAGTGGATGGACAGCTAGCAATCAGCCCCAGCATTTT.

Only one count was recorded for this clone. The V and J genes are TRBV2 and TRBJ2-5; D is ambiguous. There are 10 residues in the CDR3. V lost 7 bases and J 5 bases, leaving 5 bases between the germline ends. CDR1 SNHLY and CDR2 FYNNEI come from the germline V gene. CDR3 nucleotide sequence: TGTGCCAGCAACACGGAGACCCAGTACTTC. This sequence encodes CASNTETQYF.

This clone was detected only once. The V gene is TRBV7-2, the J gene TRBJ2-5, with a tentative D call TRBD2 (7 bases). With 3 bases removed from V and 4 bases from J, the gap between germline ends came to 12 bases. Germline V gene sequence: CDR1 SGHTA, CDR2 FQGNSA. The CDR3 contains 14 residues. CDR3 sequence: CASSFGGTTETQYF. CDR3 DNA: TGTGCCAGCAGCTTCGGGGGGACAACAGAGACCCAGTACTTC.

CDR3: CATSREGQGSYEQYF. CDR3 nucleotides: TGTGCCACCAGCAGAGAAGGCCAGGGGTCCTACGAGCAGTACTTC. This chain joins TRBV15 and TRBJ2-7, with D possibly matching TRBD1 (6 bases). Trimming stripped 0 bases from V and 1 base from J, with 10 bases between. The CDR3 length is 15 residues. The germline V gene has CDR1 LNHNV and CDR2 YYDKDF (reference sequence).

This clone came up a few times. The chain employs TRBV18 and TRBJ1-1, with D possibly matching TRBD1 (6 bases). The CDR3 sequence is 15 residues long. Germline V CDR1 and CDR2: KGHSH, LQKENI. Trimming pared 3 bases from V and 0 bases from J, leaving 11 bases between. Here the CDR3 reads CASSPDREMNTEAFF. CDR3 nucleotides: TGTGCCAGCTCACCGGACAGAGAAATGAACACTGAAGCTTTCTTT. The variable domain in full, completed from reference TRBV18 and TRBJ1-1, reads NAGVMQNPRHLVRRRGQEARLRCSPMKGHSHVYWYRQLPEEGLKFMVYLQKENIIDESGMPKERFSAEFPKEGPSILRIQQVVRGDSAAYFCASSPDREMNTEAFFGQGTRLTVV.

The chain has TRBV30 and TRBJ2-7, with 10 bases lining up with TRBD1. Trimming removed 0 bases from V and 5 bases from J; junction bases left unmatched: 13. This CDR3 contains 17 residues. Germline V lookup: CDR1 GTSNPN, CDR2 SVGIG (reference sequence). CDR3 nucleotides: TGTGCCTGGAGTGTTAGACAGTTCGGACAGGGGGTCCACGAGCAGTACTTC. Its translation: CAWSVRQFGQGVHEQYF.

DNA for the CDR3: TGTGCCAGCAGCCCCGGACCGGGAGGACGTTCGTCCCGCTACGAGCAGTACTTC. It yields the protein CASSPGPGGRSSRYEQYF. The rearrangement uses TRBV27 and TRBJ2-7; 7 bases are shared with TRBD2. The length of the CDR3 is 18 residues. The V segment lost 6 bases and the J segment 3 bases; nucleotides outside the gene matches: 20. Germline CDR1 MNHEY, CDR2 SMNVEV (reference sequence).